This section outlines one T cell receptor (beta chain) sequence together with its context. Its specificity is unknown. Deep-level settings were used for running the assay. Here immunoSEQ multiplex PCR was the method, and the copy in TCRdb shows in-frame clones only, minus some. This repertoire shows approximately 840,000 clones, just over 95% found once; its top ten account for around 0.25%. Unmatched junction bases numbered 6, after V lost 6 bases and J lost 2 bases. Looked up from germline, CDR1 is MNHEY and CDR2 is SVGAGI. The CDR3 totals 15 residues. The data originate from a study of shared clonotypes between healthy human individuals. Study-wide points: Naive subsets typically showed greater estimated richness than memory subsets. It was the non-shared clonotypes that had lower generation probabilities than clonotypes shared by all four donors.

The naive CD8 population came from CD45RO-negative cells selected for CCR7, without terminally differentiated effector memory CD45RA+ cells. Sequenced sample: naive CD8+ T cells sorted from blood. This sequence originates from a man aged 30 to 45 in good health. The chain recombines TRBV6-5 with TRBJ2-1, with 8 bases identical to TRBD1. The CDR3 sequence: CASSPGQVAYNEQFF. The CDR3 DNA sequence: TGTGCCAGCAGCCCGGGACAGGTCGCCTACAATGAGCAGTTCTTC.